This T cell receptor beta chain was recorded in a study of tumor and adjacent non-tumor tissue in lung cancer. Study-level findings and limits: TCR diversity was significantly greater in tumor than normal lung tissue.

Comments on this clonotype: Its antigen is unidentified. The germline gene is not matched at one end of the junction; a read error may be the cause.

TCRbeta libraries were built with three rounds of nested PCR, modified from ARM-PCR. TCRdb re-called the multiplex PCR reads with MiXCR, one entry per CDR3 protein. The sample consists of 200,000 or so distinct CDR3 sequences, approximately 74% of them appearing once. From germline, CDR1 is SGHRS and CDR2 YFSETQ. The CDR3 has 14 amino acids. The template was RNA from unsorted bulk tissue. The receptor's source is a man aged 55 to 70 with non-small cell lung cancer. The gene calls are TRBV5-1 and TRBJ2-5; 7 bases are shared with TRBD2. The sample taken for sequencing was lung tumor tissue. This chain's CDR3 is CASRLSLAEETQYF. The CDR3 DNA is TGCGCCAGCAGATTGAGCCTAGCGGAAGAGACACAGTACTTC.